This entry describes one T cell receptor beta chain. Its antigen specificity is not known. No much larger clone is present one base from it, and per-base qualities are unavailable. The data were taken from a study of human T cells and chemical hapten exposure (dated by TCRdb to the early 2020s). Broadly, across the study: For sensitization, 2% DPC in acetone was applied to a roughly 2 cm by roughly 2 cm area of upper inner arm skin. Throughout the approximately 24-week study period, patients were also given weekly therapeutic DPC doses on the scalp. Patch testing on the upper back used Finn chambers containing 0.01% DPC, with scoring done after 6 days according to International Contact Dermatitis Research Group standards. Alopecia areata with under or over 50% scalp involvement, alopecia totalis and alopecia universalis were represented in the patient cohort, which was mostly female. Libraries were pooled for sequencing, and per-sample TCR yields varied mainly because of small differences in library volumes within the pool. This study followed changes in the peripheral blood TCR repertoire in vivo during primary and secondary sensitization of alopecia patients to the hapten diphenylcyclopropenone (DPC). Patient blood was sampled pre-sensitization (week 0) and at 2, 6 and about 24 weeks after DPC sensitization. Approximately 28 alopecia patients gave blood for TCR sequencing at one to four time points (pre-sensitization, 2, 6 and 24 weeks).

Reading the germline V gene gives CDR1 MDHEN and CDR2 SYDVKM. V loses 5 bases, J loses 1 base, and the germline ends lie 11 bases apart. There are 14 amino acids in the CDR3, from cysteine to phenylalanine inclusive. Just the 42-base CDR3 DNA is kept, in frame starting at base 1. What the authors observed across the whole study: After repeated subsampling, changes were observed in the strength of the expansion versus patch-test correlation and in the threshold at which the correlation became significant. Patch test score correlated positively with the number of PT1 expanded TCRs, reaching significance at thresholds 8, 16 and 32 but not at 4. Because all patients had alopecia, a presumed autoimmune disease, the immune response of the patients might differ from that of healthy individuals. DPC sensitization did not change how many TCRs were above 1 in 1000 frequency, and no evidence was found of alterations in global repertoire structure. Significantly more large CDR3 similarity clusters were formed by expanded TCRs than by pre-sensitization or healthy control sets, consistent with antigen-driven responses.

The library was generated by RACE. For sequencing, a NextSeq 500 was employed. During library preparation, unique molecular identifiers were attached to individual cDNA molecules so that TCRs could be counted quantitatively and reproducibly. Each blood RNA sample was used to sequence both TCR alpha and TCR beta chains. As for the authors' bioinformatics: Samples had a median of about 96,000 TCRs, with a range from 23,224 to 690,600. The Decombinator software suite was used to annotate the V, J and CDR3 of the TCR reads. For PS versus PT1 abundance plots, all samples were subsampled to the same number of TCRs (28,000). Expanded TCRs were defined as absent before sensitization and observed at least eight times at the 2-week time point. TCRdb passed the public sequencing reads through fastp at Q25 and MiXCR, retaining productive beta sequences. Rows are combined by CDR3 protein, so each entry shows the most common genes and DNA. The V and J calls here are based on TCRdb, not the publication. A total of tens of thousands of distinct CDR3 sequences appear in this sample, roughly 11% of them only once. The ten most abundant clones make up approximately 5% of the sample.

This sample's time point label indicates: pre-sensitization, week 0. The treatment or condition tag for this specimen amounts to: therapeutic diphenylcyclopropenone sensitization with weekly scalp DPC. At each patch-test visit, blood was drawn before the patch test was applied. Patients were eligible if aged 18 to 70, diagnosed with alopecia and judged suitable for DPC therapy, and pregnant patients were excluded. Total RNA was extracted from unfractionated whole blood collected in Tempus Blood RNA tubes. The input for sequencing was whole blood, taken in connection with sensitization to the hapten diphenylcyclopropenone (DPC). This sequence uses TRBV28 and TRBJ2-5; the D segment could be TRBD2, given 5 matching bases. The clonotype originates from a woman aged 45-65 years with alopecia areata. Some clones in this sample may be carry-over from other donors' samples. The DNA reads as follows: TGTGCCAGCAGTCCCTCGGGGATCCAAGAGACCCAGTACTTC. This sequence encodes CASSPSGIQETQYF. This CDR3, with the reference TRBV28 and TRBJ2-5 proteins standing in past its ends, gives the full variable domain DVKVTQSSRYLVKRTGEKVFLECVQDMDHENMFWYRQDPGLGLRLIYFSYDVKMKEKGDIPEGYSVSREKKERFSLILESASTNQTSMYLCASSPSGIQETQYFGPGTRLLVL.